A selection of T cell receptor beta chains follows, all from one sample in a study of blood T cell repertoires in COVID-19. Method: immunoSEQ multiplex PCR; TCRdb's copy keeps in-frame clones and lacks some. The repertoire holds 250,000 to 350,000 clones, approximately 89% seen once, with approximately 12% in the top ten. Sequencing input: peripheral blood. These receptors were obtained from a woman in her sixties with acute or convalescent COVID-19. The CDR3 runs from the conserved cysteine through the conserved F or W. Fields, in order: V gene, J gene, CDR3 length, CDR3 protein.

TRBV12-3/TRBV12-4,TRBJ1-5,13,CASSFEVNQPQHF
TRBV7-8,TRBJ2-2,14,CASRGPANTGELFF
TRBV6-5,TRBJ1-1,16,CASSYSIHRGDTEAFF
TRBV13,TRBJ2-7,16,CASSFKGTSGIYEQYF
TRBV2,TRBJ2-2,15,CASSFLAGGPGELFF
TRBV27,TRBJ1-5,20,CASSLSYIPRGPFLGQPQHF
TRBV9,TRBJ2-7,16,CASSPQSGRLSYEQYF
TRBV29-1,TRBJ2-1,12,CSAERRGDEQFF
TRBV9,TRBJ2-7,15,CASSVSGGAEYEQYF
TRBV12-3/TRBV12-4,TRBJ1-6,13,CASSLEGRSPLHF
TRBV27,TRBJ2-7,14,CASSLDRGRYEQYF
TRBV19,TRBJ1-1,17,CASSGYRDTRKGTEAFF
TRBV29-1,TRBJ1-2,13,CSVEGTGNYGYTF
TRBV27,TRBJ1-2,15,CASWTGRKTHYGYTF
TRBV4-3,TRBJ1-2,18,CASSHPEGGQATNYGYTF
TRBV6-2/TRBV6-3,TRBJ2-4,15,CASSTVPGAKNIQYF
TRBV7-2,TRBJ1-1,14,CASSIRTGQTEAFF
TRBV19,TRBJ1-3,15,CASRPPGIWWNTIYF
TRBV19,TRBJ1-2,15,CASKDRAPPNYGYTF
TRBV19,TRBJ2-1,13,CASSIRGYNEQFF
TRBV7-3,TRBJ2-7,15,CASSRFPTGSVEQYF
TRBV5-5,TRBJ1-2,15,CASSPGGEANYGYTF
TRBV5-4,TRBJ2-7,18,CASSFTPLMRSSDYEQYF
TRBV2,TRBJ2-5,13,CASSSGRGETQYF
TRBV28,TRBJ2-1,16,CATHPGWGVTYNEQFF
TRBV4-3,TRBJ2-1,13,CASSQGGYNEQFF
TRBV5-5,TRBJ1-5,17,CASSLRAERGGNQPQHF
TRBV30,TRBJ2-5,12,CAWRGGEETQYF
TRBV20-1,TRBJ1-2,16,CSASRDRGFGVVSYTF
TRBV7-9,TRBJ1-2,14,CASSGEGGVGGYTF
TRBV4-2,TRBJ2-3,13,CASSLERTDTQYF
TRBV6-5,TRBJ2-7,12,CASGGNPYEQYF
TRBV19,TRBJ1-5,17,CASSIRQGAFSNQPQHF
TRBV7-9,TRBJ2-5,12,CASSSDWETQYF
TRBV3-1/TRBV3-2,TRBJ1-4,14,CASSPGLINEKLFF
TRBV5-4,TRBJ1-1,13,CASSLVTGVEAFF
TRBV5-4,TRBJ2-1,15,CASSPAGGAYNEQFF
TRBV4-2,TRBJ2-7,17,CASSQDALAGTSYEQYF
TRBV5-4,TRBJ1-6,14,CASSVGQDPSPLHF
TRBV6-1,TRBJ1-1,15,CASSDIRLERIEAFF
TRBV18,TRBJ2-3,15,CASRPLAGSTDTQYF
TRBV5-1,TRBJ1-4,13,CASSFYPHEKLFF
TRBV29-1,TRBJ2-1,13,CSGGTSAYNEQFF
TRBV7-8,TRBJ2-7,16,CASSLELGGIAYEQYF
TRBV11-1,TRBJ1-1,13,CASSLHQGSEAFF
TRBV12-3/TRBV12-4,TRBJ2-7,13,CARQPPLSYEQYF
TRBV5-1,TRBJ1-1,14,CASSLAGDNTEAFF
TRBV28,TRBJ1-2,13,CASSGDRVYGYTF
TRBV5-1,TRBJ1-3,15,CASSLAEISGNTIYF
TRBV9,TRBJ2-6,17,CASTFLSGGAGANVLTF
TRBV21-1,TRBJ2-3,17,CASSARLAGRSTDTQYF
TRBV28,TRBJ2-1,11,CASSFRWEQFF
TRBV9,TRBJ1-5,15,CASSVGPNSNQPQHF
TRBV7-3,TRBJ2-2,20,CASSPLGTSGHGSNTGELFF
TRBV30,TRBJ1-5,14,CAWSADTLGQPQHF
TRBV6-4,TRBJ2-3,16,CASSEDSGRSTDTQYF
TRBV7-2,TRBJ1-5,15,CASSLVSGENQPQHF
TRBV7-3,TRBJ2-2,15,CASRLSGIGTGELFF
TRBV15,TRBJ1-1,13,CATSRGDLELSGF